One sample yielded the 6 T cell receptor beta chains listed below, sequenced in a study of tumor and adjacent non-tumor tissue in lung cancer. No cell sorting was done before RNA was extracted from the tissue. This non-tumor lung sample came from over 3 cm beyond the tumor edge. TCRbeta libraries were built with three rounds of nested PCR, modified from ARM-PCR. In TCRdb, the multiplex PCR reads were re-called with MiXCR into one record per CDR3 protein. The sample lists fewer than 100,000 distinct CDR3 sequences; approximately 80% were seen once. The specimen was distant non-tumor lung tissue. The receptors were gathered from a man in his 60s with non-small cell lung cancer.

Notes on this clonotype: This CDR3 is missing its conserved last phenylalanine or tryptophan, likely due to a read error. This CDR3 reads CASSSSGSTNEQFL. The CDR3 DNA sequence: TGTGCCAGCAGCTCGAGCGGGAGTACCAATGAGCAGTTCCTC. V usage is TRBV11-3 and J usage is TRBJ2-1, with 8 bases fitting TRBD2. CDR1 is SGHNT, CDR2 YENEEA, per germline. The CDR3 is 14 amino acids. With 4 bases clipped from V and 6 bases from J, the junction kept 5 bases outside the gene matches.

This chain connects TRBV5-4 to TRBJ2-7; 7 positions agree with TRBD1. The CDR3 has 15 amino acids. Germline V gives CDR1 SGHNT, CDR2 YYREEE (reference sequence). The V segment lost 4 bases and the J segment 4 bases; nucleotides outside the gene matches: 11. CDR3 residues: CASSRQQGTTYEQYF. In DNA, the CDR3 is TGTGCCAGCAGCCGTCAACAGGGGACGACATACGAGCAGTACTTC.

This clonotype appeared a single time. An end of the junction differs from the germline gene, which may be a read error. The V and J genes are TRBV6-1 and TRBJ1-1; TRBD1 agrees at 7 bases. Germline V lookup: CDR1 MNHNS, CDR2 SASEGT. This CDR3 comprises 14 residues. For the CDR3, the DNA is TGTGCCAGTAGTGAAGACAGGGCCGACACTGAAGTTTTCTTT. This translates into CASSEDRADTEVFF.

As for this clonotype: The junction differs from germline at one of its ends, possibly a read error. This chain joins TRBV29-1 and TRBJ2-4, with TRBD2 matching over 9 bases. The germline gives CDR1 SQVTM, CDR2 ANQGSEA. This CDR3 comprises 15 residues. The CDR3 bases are TGCAACGTTACGAAGTCTAGCGGGACGATAGGCATTCAGTACTTC. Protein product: CNVTKSSGTIGIQYF. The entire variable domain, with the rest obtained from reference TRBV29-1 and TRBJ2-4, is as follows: SAVISQKPSRDICQRGTSLTIQCQVDSQVTMMFWYRQQPGQSLTLIATANQGSEATYESGFVIDKFPISRPNLTFSTLTVSNMSPEDSSIYLCNVTKSSGTIGIQYFGAGTRLSVL.

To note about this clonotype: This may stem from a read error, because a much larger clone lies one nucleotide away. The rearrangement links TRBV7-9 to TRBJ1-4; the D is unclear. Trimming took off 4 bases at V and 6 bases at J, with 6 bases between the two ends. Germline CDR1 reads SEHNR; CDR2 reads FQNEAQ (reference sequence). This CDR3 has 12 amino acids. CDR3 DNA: TGTGCCAGCAGCTATAGGGATGAAAAACTGTTTTTT. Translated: CASSYRDEKLFF.

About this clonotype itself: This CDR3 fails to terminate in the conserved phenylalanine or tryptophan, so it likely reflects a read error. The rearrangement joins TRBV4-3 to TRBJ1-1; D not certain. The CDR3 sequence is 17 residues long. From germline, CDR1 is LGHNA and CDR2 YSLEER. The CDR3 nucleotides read TGCGCCTGCAGCCAAGACGTTCCGGGCAGTTCGGGCAATGAAGCTTTCTCT. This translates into CACSQDVPGSSGNEAFS.